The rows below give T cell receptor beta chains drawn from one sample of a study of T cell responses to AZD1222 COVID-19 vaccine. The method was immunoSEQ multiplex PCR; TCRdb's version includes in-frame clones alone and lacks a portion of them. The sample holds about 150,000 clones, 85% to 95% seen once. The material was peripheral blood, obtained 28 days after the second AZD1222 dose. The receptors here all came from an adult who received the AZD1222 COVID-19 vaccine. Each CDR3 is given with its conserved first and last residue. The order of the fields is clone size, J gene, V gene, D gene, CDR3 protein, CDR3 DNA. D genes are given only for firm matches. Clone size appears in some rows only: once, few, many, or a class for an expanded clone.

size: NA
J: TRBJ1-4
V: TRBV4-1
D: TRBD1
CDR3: CASSQGRGLTNEKLFF
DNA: TGCGCCAGCAGCCAAGGGAGGGGGCTAACTAATGAAAAACTGTTTTTT

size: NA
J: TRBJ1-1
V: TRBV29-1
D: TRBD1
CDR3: CSVYPEGTGGAWTEAFF
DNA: TGCAGCGTATACCCCGAAGGGACAGGGGGCGCGTGGACTGAAGCTTTCTTT

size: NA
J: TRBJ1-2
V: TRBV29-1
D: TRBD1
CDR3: CSADSGQGASYTF
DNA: TGCAGCGCCGACTCGGGACAGGGTGCGAGTTACACCTTC

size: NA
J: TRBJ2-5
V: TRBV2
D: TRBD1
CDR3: CASTDRGPETQYF
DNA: TGTGCCAGCACAGACAGGGGGCCGGAGACCCAGTACTTC

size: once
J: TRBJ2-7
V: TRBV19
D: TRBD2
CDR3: CASSSTGTSGGAVEQYF
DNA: TGTGCCAGTAGTTCAACCGGGACTAGCGGGGGGGCTGTCGAGCAGTACTTC

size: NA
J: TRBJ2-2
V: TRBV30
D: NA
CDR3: CAWGVVMAGELFF
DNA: TGTGCCTGGGGGGTGGTGATGGCCGGGGAGCTGTTTTTT

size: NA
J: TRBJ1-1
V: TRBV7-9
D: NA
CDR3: CASSSQGNTEAFF
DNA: TGTGCCAGCAGCTCACAGGGGAACACTGAAGCTTTCTTT

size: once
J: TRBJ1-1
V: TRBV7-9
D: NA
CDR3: CASRGGNTEAFF
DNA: TGTGCCAGCCGTGGGGGCAACACTGAAGCTTTCTTT

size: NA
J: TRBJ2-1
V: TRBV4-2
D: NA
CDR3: CASSQGTKQFF
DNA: TGTGCCAGCAGCCAGGGGACGAAGCAGTTCTTC

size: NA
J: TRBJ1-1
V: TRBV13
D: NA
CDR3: CASSTEGNTEAFF
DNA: TGTGCCAGCAGTACAGAGGGGAACACTGAAGCTTTCTTT

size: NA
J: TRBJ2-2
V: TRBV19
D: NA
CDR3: CASTNLLTGELFF
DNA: TGTGCCAGTACCAACCTACTCACCGGGGAGCTGTTTTTT

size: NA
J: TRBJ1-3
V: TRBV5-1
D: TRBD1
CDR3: CASSLGTGVLSSGNTIYF
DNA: TGCGCCAGCAGCTTGGGGACAGGGGTCTTAAGCTCTGGAAACACCATATATTTT

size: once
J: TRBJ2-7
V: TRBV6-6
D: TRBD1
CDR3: CASSSTGGREQYF
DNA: TGTGCCAGCAGTTCTACAGGGGGGCGCGAGCAGTACTTC

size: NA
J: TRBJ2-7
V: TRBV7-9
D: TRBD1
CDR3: CASSGQSTGGKAYEQYF
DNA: TGTGCCAGCAGCGGTCAAAGTACAGGGGGCAAGGCCTACGAGCAGTACTTC

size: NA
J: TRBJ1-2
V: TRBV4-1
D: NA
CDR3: CASSPDIPYGYTF
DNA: TGCGCCAGCAGCCCGGACATACCCTATGGCTACACCTTC

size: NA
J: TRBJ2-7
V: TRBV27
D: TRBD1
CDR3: CASSSWDSQRSYEQYF
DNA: TGTGCCAGCAGTTCATGGGACAGTCAAAGGTCCTACGAGCAGTACTTC